This T cell receptor (beta chain) was sequenced for a study of blood T cell repertoires in COVID-19. Study overall: Some COVID-19 samples were acute and others convalescent; all came from the United States, Italy and Spain. Sources were T cells, B-cell-depleted T cells, or PBMCs; the material itself was cDNA or gDNA.

This CDR3 region has 13 residues. V was clipped by 7 bases and J by 5 bases; unmatched bases: 5. The germline gives CDR1 SNHLY, CDR2 FYNNEI. In the original workflow: Amplification of reference gene primers provided the estimated nucleated cell counts. TCRdb's table, derived via immunoSEQ multiplex PCR, lists solely in-frame clones and lacks some. V and J calls and clone size follow that table, whereas D and trimming were derived from the DNA. The table lists about 87,000 clones, less than 80% of them singletons. The gene calls are TRBV2 and TRBJ2-1; 7 positions match TRBD1. The sample consisted of peripheral blood. The receptor comes from a woman in her forties or fifties with acute or convalescent COVID-19. CDR3 amino acids: CASNTGANNEQFF. The CDR3, as DNA: TGTGCCAGCAATACAGGGGCGAACAATGAGCAGTTCTTC. The variable domain in full, with the rest retrieved from reference TRBV2 and TRBJ2-1, is EPEVTQTPSHQVTQMGQEVILRCVPISNHLYFYWYRQILGQKVEFLVSFYNNEISEKSEIFDDQFSVERPDGSNFTLKIRSTKLEDSAMYFCASNTGANNEQFFGPGTRLTVL.